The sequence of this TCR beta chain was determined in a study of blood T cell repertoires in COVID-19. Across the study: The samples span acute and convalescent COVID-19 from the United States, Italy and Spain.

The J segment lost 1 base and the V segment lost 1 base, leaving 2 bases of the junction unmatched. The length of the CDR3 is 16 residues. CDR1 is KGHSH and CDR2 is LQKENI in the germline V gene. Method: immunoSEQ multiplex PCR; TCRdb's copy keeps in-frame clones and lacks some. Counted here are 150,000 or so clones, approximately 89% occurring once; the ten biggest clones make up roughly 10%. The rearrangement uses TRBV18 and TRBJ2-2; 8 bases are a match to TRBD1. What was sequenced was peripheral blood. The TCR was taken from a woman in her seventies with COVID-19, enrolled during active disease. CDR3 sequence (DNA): TGTGCCAGCTCACCACAGGACAGGGAGAACACCGGGGAGCTGTTTTTT. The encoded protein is CASSPQDRENTGELFF.